This T cell receptor (beta chain) was captured by sequencing in a study of cytomegalovirus exposure and HLA in healthy donors. Study-wide points: Rarity characterized most TCR sequences, yet some public TCRs appeared in many donors. In the 120 or so validation repertoires, under 95% of cluster scores exceeded 0, per a later analysis.

Turning to this clone: What it binds is unknown.

Profiled with immunoSEQ multiplex PCR; TCRdb holds only in-frame clones, not every one. The sample consists of about 73,000 clones, roughly 93% of them appearing once. CDR1 and CDR2 from the germline V gene are SGDLS and YYNGEE. V was cut by 4 bases and J by 4 bases, with 11 bases left in between. CDR3 size: 13 residues. The clonotype comes from a young woman in good health and CMV-seronegative. This chain connects TRBV9 to TRBJ2-5, with TRBD2 as a possible D gene (6 bases). Sample: PBMCs. In DNA form, the CDR3 reads TGTGCCAGCAGCCCGGAAGCGGGAGAGACCCAGTACTTC. It yields the protein CASSPEAGETQYF.